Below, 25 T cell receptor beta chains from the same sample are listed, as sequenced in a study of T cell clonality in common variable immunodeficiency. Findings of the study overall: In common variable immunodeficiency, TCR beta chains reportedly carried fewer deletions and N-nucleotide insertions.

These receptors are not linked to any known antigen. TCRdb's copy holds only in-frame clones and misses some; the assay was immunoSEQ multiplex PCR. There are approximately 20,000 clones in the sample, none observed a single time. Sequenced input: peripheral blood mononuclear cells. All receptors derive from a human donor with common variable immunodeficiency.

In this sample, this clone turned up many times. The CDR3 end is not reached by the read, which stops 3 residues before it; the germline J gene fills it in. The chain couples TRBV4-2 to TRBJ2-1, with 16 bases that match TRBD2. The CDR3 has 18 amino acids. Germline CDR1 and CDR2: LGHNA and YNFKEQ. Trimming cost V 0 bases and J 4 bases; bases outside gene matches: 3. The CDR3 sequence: CASSQEGLAGGVYNEQFF. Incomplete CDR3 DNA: TGTGCCAGCAGCCAAGAGGGACTAGCGGGGGGGGTATACAATGAG.

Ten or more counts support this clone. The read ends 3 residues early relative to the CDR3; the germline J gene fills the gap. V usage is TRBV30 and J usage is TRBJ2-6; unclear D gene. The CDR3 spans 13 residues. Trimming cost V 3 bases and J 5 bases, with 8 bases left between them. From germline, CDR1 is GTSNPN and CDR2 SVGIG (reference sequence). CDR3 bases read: TGTGCCTGGAGCGAAGCCTGGGCCAACGTC. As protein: CAWSEAWANV. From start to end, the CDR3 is CAWSEAWANVLTF.

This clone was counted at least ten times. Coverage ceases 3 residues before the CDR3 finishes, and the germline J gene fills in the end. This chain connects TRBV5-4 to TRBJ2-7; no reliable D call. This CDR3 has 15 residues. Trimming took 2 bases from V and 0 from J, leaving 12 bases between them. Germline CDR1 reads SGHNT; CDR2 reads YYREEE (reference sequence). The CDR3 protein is CASSFGRPSSYEQYF. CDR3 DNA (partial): TGTGCCAGCAGCTTCGGCAGGCCAAGCTCCTACGAG.

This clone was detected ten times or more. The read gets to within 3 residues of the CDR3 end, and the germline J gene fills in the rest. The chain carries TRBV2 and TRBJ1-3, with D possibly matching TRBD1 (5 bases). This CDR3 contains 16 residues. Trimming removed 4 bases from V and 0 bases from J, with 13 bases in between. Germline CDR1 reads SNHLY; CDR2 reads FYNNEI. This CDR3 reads CASSVRGRASGNTIYF. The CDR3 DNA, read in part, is TGTGCCAGCAGTGTGAGGGGCAGGGCCTCTGGAAACACC.

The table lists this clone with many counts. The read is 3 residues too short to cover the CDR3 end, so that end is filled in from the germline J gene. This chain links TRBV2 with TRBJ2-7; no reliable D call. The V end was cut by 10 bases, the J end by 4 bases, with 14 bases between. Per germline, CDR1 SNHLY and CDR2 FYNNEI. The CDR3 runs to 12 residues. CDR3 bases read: TGTGCCACCCAAGGAGACAAATACGAG. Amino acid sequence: CATQGDKYE. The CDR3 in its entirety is CATQGDKYEQYF.

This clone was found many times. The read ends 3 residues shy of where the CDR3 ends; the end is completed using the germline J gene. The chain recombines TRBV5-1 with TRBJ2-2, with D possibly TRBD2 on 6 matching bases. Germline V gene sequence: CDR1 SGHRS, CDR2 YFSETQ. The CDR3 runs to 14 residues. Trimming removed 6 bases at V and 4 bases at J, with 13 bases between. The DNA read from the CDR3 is TGCGCCAGCAAAGGAGGGGCTGGCACCGGGGAG. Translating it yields CASKGGAGTGE. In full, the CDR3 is CASKGGAGTGELFF.

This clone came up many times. The DNA read from the CDR3 is TGCGCCAGCAGCTTGGAGGTGTCCAATGTTAACACCGGGGAG. It specifies CASSLEVSNVNTGE. In full, the CDR3 reads CASSLEVSNVNTGELFF. V gene TRBV5-1 combines with J gene TRBJ2-2, with no clear D. The read is 3 residues too short to cover the CDR3 end, so that end is filled in from the germline J gene. Trimming shortened V by 0 bases and J by 2 bases, and 14 bases separated the two germline ends. The germline gives CDR1 SGHRS, CDR2 YFSETQ. The CDR3 sequence is 17 residues long.

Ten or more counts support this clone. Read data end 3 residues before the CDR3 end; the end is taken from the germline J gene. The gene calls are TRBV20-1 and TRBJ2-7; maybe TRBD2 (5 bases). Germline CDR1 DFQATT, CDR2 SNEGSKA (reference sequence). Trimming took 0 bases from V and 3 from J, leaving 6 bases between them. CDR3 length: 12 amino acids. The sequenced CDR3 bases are TGCAGTGCTAGAGAACGGGGCTACGAG. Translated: CSARERGYE. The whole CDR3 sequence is CSARERGYEQYF.

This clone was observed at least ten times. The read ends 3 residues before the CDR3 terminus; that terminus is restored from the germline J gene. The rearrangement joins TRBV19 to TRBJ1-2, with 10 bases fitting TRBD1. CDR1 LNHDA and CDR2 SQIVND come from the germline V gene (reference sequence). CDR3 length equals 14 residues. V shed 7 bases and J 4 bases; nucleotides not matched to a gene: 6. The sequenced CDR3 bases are TGTGCCAGTACCCAGACAGGGGGCGTCTATGGC. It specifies CASTQTGGVYG. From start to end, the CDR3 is CASTQTGGVYGYTF.

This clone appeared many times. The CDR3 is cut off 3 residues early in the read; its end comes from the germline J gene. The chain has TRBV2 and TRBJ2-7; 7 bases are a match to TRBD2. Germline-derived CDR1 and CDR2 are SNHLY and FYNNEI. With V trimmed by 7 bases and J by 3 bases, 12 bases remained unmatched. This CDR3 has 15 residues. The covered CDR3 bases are TGTGCCAGCAAGCGGAGGGAGGGCTTTGGCTACGAG. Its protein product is CASKRREGFGYE. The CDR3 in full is CASKRREGFGYEQYF.

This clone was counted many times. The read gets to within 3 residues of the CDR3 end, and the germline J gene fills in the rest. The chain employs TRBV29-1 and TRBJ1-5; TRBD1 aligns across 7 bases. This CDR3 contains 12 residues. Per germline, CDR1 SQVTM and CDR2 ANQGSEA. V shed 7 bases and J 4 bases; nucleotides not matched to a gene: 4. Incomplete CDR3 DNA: TGCAGCGCACAGACAGGGAATCAGCCC. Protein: CSAQTGNQP. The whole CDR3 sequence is CSAQTGNQPQHF.

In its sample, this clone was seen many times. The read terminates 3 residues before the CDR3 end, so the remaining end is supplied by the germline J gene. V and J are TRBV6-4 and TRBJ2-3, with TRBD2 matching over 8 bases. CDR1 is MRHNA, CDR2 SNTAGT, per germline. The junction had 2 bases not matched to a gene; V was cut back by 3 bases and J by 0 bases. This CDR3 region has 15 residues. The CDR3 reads CASSEGGGSTDTQYF. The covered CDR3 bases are TGTGCCAGCAGTGAGGGCGGGGGGAGCACAGATACG.

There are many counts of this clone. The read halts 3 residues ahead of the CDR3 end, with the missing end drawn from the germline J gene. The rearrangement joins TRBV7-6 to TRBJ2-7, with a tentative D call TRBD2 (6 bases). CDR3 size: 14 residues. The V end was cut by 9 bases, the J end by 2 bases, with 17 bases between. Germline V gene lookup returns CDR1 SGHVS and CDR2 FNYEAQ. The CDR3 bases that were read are TGTGCCAGTTCGGGGGTACGGCACCCCTACGAG. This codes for CASSGVRHPYE. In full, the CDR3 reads CASSGVRHPYEQYF.

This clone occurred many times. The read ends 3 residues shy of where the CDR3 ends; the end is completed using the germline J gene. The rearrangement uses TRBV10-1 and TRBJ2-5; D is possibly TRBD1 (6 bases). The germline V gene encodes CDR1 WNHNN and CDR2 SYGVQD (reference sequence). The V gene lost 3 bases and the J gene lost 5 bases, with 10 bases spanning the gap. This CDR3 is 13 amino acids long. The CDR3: CASSESGEETQYF. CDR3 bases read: TGCGCCAGCAGTGAATCAGGGGAGGAGACC.

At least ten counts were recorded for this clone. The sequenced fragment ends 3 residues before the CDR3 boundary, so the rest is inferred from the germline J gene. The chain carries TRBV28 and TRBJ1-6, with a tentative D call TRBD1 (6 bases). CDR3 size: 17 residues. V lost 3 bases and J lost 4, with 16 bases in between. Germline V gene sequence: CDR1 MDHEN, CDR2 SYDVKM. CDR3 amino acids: CASSLVSGGAYNSPLHF. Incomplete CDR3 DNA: TGTGCCAGCAGTTTGGTGTCTGGGGGCGCATATAATTCACCC.

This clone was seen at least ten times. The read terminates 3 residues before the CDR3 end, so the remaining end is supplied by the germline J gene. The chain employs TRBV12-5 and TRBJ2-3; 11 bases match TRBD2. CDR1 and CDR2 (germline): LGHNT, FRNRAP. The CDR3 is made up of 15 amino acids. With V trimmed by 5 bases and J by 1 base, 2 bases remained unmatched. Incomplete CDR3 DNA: TGTGCTAGTGGTCCGGGACTAGCGGGCACAGATACG. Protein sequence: CASGPGLAGTDT. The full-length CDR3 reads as CASGPGLAGTDTQYF.

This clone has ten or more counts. CDR3 DNA, as far as it was read: TGCAGTGCCCCCCACGTGCTAGCGGGGGCCTCCACAGATACG. As protein: CSAPHVLAGASTDT. The whole CDR3 reads CSAPHVLAGASTDTQYF. J is TRBJ2-3 and V is TRBV20-1, with TRBD2 matching 10 bases. The read finishes 3 residues shy of the CDR3 end, and the germline J gene is used to complete it. The CDR3 has 17 residues. Trimming removed 6 bases from V and 2 bases from J; junction bases left unmatched: 14. Germline values: CDR1 DFQATT, CDR2 SNEGSKA (reference sequence).

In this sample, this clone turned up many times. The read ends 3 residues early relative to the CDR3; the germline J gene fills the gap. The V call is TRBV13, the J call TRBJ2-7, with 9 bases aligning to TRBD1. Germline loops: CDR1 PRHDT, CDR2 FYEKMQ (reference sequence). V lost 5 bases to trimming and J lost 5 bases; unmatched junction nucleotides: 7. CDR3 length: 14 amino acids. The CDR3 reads CASSVRDREHEQYF. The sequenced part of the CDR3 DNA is TGTGCCAGCAGCGTCCGGGACAGGGAACACGAG. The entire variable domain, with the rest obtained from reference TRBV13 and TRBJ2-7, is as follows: AAGVIQSPRHLIKEKRETATLKCYPIPRHDTVYWYQQGPGQDPQFLISFYEKMQSDKGSIPDRFSAQQFSDYHSELNMSSLELGDSALYFCASSVRDREHEQYFGPGTRLTVT.

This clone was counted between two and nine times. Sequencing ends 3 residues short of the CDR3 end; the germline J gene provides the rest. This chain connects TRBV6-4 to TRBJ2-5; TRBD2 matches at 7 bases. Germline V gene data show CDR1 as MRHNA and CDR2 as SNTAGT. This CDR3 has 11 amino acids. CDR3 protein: CASRRGGTQYF. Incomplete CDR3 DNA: TGTGCCAGCAGGCGCGGGGGTACC.

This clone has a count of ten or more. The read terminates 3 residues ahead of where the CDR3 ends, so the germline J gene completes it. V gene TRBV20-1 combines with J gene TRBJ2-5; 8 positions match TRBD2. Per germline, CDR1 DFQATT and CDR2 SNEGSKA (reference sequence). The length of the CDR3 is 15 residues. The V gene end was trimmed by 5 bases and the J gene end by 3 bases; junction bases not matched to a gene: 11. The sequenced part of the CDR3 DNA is TGCAGTGCTCCCCTAAGCGGGGGTACAGAAGAGACC. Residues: CSAPLSGGTEET. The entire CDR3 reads CSAPLSGGTEETQYF.

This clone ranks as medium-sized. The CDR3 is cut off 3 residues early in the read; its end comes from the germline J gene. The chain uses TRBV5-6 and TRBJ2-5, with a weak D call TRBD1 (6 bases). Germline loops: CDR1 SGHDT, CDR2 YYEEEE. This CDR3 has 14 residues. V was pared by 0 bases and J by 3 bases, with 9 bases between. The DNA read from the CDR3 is TGTGCCAGCAGCTTGGCAGGGGCAGAAGAGACC. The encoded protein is CASSLAGAEET. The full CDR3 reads CASSLAGAEETQYF.

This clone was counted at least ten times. This CDR3 is CASSPEFTGGAYGYTF. The covered CDR3 bases are TGTGCCAGCTCACCAGAGTTTACAGGGGGCGCCTATGGC. The V gene is TRBV18, the J gene TRBJ1-2; TRBD1 aligns across 9 bases. Read sequence stops 3 residues before the CDR3 end, and the germline J gene provides the missing end. J lost 4 bases, V lost 2 bases, and 8 bases had no gene match. This CDR3 comprises 16 residues. Looked up from germline, CDR1 is KGHSH and CDR2 is LQKENI.

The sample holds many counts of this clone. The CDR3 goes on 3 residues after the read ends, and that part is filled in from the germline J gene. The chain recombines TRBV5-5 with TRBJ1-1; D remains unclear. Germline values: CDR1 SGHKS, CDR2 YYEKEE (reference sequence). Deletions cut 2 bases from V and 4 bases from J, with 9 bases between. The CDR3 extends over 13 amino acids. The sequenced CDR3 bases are TGTGCCAGCAGCTTTGATCCGGGCACTGAA. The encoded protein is CASSFDPGTE. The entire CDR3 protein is CASSFDPGTEAFF.

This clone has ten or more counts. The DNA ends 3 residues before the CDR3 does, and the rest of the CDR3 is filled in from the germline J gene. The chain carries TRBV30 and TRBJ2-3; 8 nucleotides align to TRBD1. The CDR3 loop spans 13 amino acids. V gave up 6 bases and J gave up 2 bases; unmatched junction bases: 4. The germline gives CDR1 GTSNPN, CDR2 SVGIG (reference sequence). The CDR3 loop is CACDRGLTDTQYF. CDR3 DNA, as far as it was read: TGTGCCTGCGACAGGGGCCTCACAGATACG.

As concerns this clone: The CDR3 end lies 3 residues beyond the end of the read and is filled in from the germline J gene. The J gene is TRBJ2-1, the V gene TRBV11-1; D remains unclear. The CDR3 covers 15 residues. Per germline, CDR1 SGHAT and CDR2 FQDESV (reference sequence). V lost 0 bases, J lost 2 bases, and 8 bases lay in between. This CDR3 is CASSLALTAYNEQFF. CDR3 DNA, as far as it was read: TGTGCCAGCAGCTTAGCGCTTACTGCCTACAATGAG.